These 9 T cell receptor beta chains were sequenced from one sample in a study of T cells after posttransplantation cyclophosphamide. Assay used: immunoSEQ multiplex PCR; TCRdb lists only in-frame clones, some missing. This sample includes 24,000 or so clones with no singletons; its ten biggest clones take up around 4%. The sample taken for sequencing was PBMCs. The receptors stem from a woman between 45 and 60 years old in good health, CMV-negative, and a related stem cell transplant donor.

This clone was observed many times. The chain uses TRBV4-3 and TRBJ2-2; 11 nucleotides align to TRBD1. Germline CDR1 and CDR2: LGHNA and YSLEER. The CDR3 spans 16 residues. J was trimmed by 3 bases and V by 3 bases; bases with no gene match: 3. CDR3 nucleotide sequence: TGCGCCAGCAGCCACGGACAGGGGGCGGACACCGGGGAGCTGTTTTTT. Protein product: CASSHGQGADTGELFF.

Many counts were recorded for this clone. The chain carries TRBV4-3 and TRBJ2-2; no clear D. Germline V gene data show CDR1 as LGHNA and CDR2 as YSLEER. This CDR3 region has 14 residues. Trimming removed 4 bases at V and 5 bases at J, with 11 bases between. The CDR3 loop reads CASSLDPGTGELFF. Written as DNA, the CDR3 is TGCGCCAGCAGCCTAGACCCCGGGACCGGGGAGCTGTTTTTT.

This clone was recorded at least ten times. This chain joins TRBV6-1 and TRBJ2-1, with 14 bases lining up with TRBD2. CDR1 and CDR2 from the germline V gene are MNHNS and SASEGT. Trimming removed 0 bases from V and 8 bases from J; junction bases left unmatched: 9. The CDR3 is 18 amino acids. The CDR3 sequence is CASSEAIAGTSGSHEQFF. The CDR3 DNA follows: TGTGCCAGCAGTGAAGCTATTGCCGGGACTAGCGGGAGCCATGAGCAGTTCTTC.

Many counts were recorded for this clone. V gene TRBV7-9 combines with J gene TRBJ2-2, with TRBD1 identical over 8 bases. V shed 3 bases and J 6 bases; nucleotides not matched to a gene: 6. The CDR3 spans 15 residues. The germline V gene has CDR1 SEHNR and CDR2 FQNEAQ (reference sequence). In DNA form, the CDR3 reads TGTGCCAGCAGCTTGGGTCAGGGGGCGGCCGGGGAGCTGTTTTTT. Its translation is CASSLGQGAAGELFF.

This clone was seen repeatedly, ten times or more. The chain uses TRBV19 and TRBJ1-2, with 8 bases lining up with TRBD1. The V segment lost 10 bases and the J segment 6 bases; nucleotides outside the gene matches: 16. CDR3 length: 15 residues. CDR1 and CDR2 (germline): LNHDA, SQIVND (reference sequence). The CDR3: CATGQELSAVNGYTF. In DNA, the CDR3 is TGTGCCACGGGACAGGAATTGAGTGCCGTTAATGGCTACACCTTC.

This clone was picked up many times. V usage is TRBV19 and J usage is TRBJ1-6; TRBD1 matches at 7 bases. The CDR3 is 15 amino acids. In germline, CDR1 is LNHDA, CDR2 SQIVND (reference sequence). With 4 bases clipped from V and 8 bases from J, the junction kept 8 bases outside the gene matches. The CDR3 coding sequence is TGTGCCAGTAGTACCCAGACAGGGATGGATTCACCCCTCCACTTT. It codes for CASSTQTGMDSPLHF.

The sample holds many counts of this clone. This rearrangement joins TRBV19 to TRBJ1-2; 7 nucleotides agree with TRBD1. V lost 4 bases to trimming and J lost 8 bases; unmatched junction nucleotides: 4. Per the germline V gene, CDR1 is LNHDA and CDR2 is SQIVND (reference sequence). This CDR3 contains 12 residues. CDR3 loop: CASSNRGGGYTF. The CDR3 DNA follows: TGTGCCAGTAGTAACAGGGGAGGAGGCTACACCTTC.

In its sample, this clone was seen many times. The chain carries TRBV28 and TRBJ2-1; 12 nucleotides agree with TRBD2. The CDR3 is 18 residues long. V lost 3 bases and J lost 6; bases outside the gene matches: 12. The germline CDR1 and CDR2 sequences are MDHEN and SYDVKM. This CDR3 reads CASSFLGYRTSGINEQFF. In DNA form, the CDR3 reads TGTGCCAGCAGTTTTCTGGGTTATAGGACTAGCGGGATCAATGAGCAGTTCTTC.

This clone was picked up many times. V gene TRBV19 combines with J gene TRBJ1-1; D ambiguous. Trimming pared 0 bases from V and 4 bases from J, leaving 9 bases between. The CDR3 sequence is 14 residues long. Per the germline V gene, CDR1 is LNHDA and CDR2 is SQIVND (reference sequence). The CDR3 loop is CASSIDLVGTEAFF. CDR3 coding DNA: TGTGCCAGTAGTATAGATCTAGTGGGCACTGAAGCTTTCTTT.